This T cell receptor beta chain originates from a study of T cell responses to AZD1222 COVID-19 vaccine. Study background: Investigators merged groups given second doses at roughly 4 or roughly 12 weeks.

Regarding the study as a whole: Increased Spike-specific TCR breadth and depth were observed after two AZD1222 doses. Spike as a whole was targeted by vaccine-associated CD4 TCRs, dominant at 160-218 and 743-854. Donors in the cohort were predominantly white British and more often female, and clonal diversity was possibly underestimated.

Repertoires were generated with immunoSEQ multiplex PCR, while TCRdb's copy carries only in-frame clones and drops some. The data show more than 150,000 clones, around 94% seen once. Comment on this clone: Antigen: not known.

Here the sequenced sample was peripheral blood, taken on day 0 of AZD1222 vaccination. The clonotype comes from an adult in good health.

CDR3 protein: CASSSGQGRLTQYF. The DNA of the CDR3 is TGTGCCAGCAGCTCTGGACAGGGGCGGCTAACGCAGTATTTT. This sequence joins TRBV7-2 and TRBJ2-3; 9 bases agree with TRBD1. CDR1 and CDR2 from the germline V gene are SGHTA and FQGNSA. The CDR3 sequence is 14 residues long. Trimming removed 4 bases from V and 9 bases from J; junction bases left unmatched: 8.